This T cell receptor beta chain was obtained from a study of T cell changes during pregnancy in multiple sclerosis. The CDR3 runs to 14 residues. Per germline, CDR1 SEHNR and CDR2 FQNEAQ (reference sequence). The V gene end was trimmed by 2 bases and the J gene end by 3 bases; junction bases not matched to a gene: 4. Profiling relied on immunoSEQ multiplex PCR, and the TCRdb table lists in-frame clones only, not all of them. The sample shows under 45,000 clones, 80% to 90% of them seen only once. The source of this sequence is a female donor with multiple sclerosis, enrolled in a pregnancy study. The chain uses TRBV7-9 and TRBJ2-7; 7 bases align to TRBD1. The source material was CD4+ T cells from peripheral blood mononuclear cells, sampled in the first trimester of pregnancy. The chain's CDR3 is CASSLSGGYYEQYF. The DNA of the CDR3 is TGTGCCAGCAGCTTATCAGGGGGTTACTACGAGCAGTACTTC.